This T cell receptor (beta chain) was obtained from a study of blood T cell repertoires in COVID-19. Looking at the study overall: The analysed material was cDNA or gDNA that came from T cells, B-cell-depleted T cells, or PBMCs.

This CDR3 is built from 15 residues. The germline V and J ends were trimmed by 1 base and 1 base, with 7 bases remaining between them. Germline-derived CDR1 and CDR2 are SGHDN and FVKESK. Participant reports of clinical history set cohort assignment. This clone was seen more than once but under ten times. Profiling relied on immunoSEQ multiplex PCR, and the TCRdb table lists in-frame clones only, not all of them. The table lists 280,000 or so clones, over 85% of them singletons. J is TRBJ2-2 and V is TRBV14; D call uncertain. This receptor was obtained from a woman aged 50 to 60 who had been exposed to COVID-19. Sequenced: PBMCs or T cells enriched from blood (not recorded which). CDR3 in amino acids: CASSQALGNTGELFF. The CDR3 DNA follows: TGTGCCAGCAGCCAAGCTCTAGGGAACACCGGGGAGCTGTTTTTT.